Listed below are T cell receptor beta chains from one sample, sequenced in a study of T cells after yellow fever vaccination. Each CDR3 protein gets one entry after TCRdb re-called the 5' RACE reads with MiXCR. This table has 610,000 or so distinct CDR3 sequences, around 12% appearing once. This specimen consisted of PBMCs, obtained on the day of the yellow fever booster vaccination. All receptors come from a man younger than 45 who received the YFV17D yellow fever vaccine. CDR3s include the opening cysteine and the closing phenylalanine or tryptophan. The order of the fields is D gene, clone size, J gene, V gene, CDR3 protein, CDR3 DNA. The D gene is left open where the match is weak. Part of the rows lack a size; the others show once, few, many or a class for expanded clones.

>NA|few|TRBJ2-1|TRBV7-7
CASSLGYSSNEQFF
TGTGCTAGCAGCTTAGGATACAGCTCCAATGAGCAGTTCTTC
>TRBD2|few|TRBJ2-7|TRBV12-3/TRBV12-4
CASRPLGDISGRLSYEQYF
TGTGCCAGCAGGCCACTTGGGGATATCAGCGGGAGGCTCTCCTACGAGCAGTACTTC
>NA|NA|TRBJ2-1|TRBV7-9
CASSLGAGQQFF
TGTGCCAGCAGCTTAGGAGCCGGGCAGCAGTTCTTC
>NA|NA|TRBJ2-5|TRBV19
CASSAGRIQETQYF
TGTGCCAGTAGTGCCGGACGGATCCAAGAGACCCAGTACTTC
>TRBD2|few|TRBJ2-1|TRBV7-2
CASRHPGLANNEQFF
TGTGCCAGCAGACATCCGGGACTAGCAAACAATGAGCAGTTCTTC
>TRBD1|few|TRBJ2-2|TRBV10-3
CAISESWDRVTGELFF
TGTGCCATCAGTGAATCCTGGGACAGGGTTACCGGGGAGCTGTTTTTT
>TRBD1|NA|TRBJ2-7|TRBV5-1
CASSQTGDSYEQYF
TGCGCCAGCAGCCAAACAGGGGACTCCTACGAGCAGTACTTC
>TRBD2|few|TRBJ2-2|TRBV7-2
CASSLARRDTGGENTGELFF
TGTGCCAGCAGCTTAGCTAGGAGGGACACGGGGGGGGAAAACACCGGGGAGCTGTTTTTT
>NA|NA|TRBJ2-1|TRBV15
CATSSTSVTYNEQFF
TGTGCCACCAGCAGTACTAGTGTTACCTACAATGAGCAGTTCTTC
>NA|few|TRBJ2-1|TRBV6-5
CASSYRSGFSYNEQFF
TGTGCCAGCAGTTATCGAAGCGGGTTCTCCTACAATGAGCAGTTCTTC
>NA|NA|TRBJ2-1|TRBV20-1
CSARDFRSVEQFF
TGCAGTGCTAGAGATTTTCGGTCGGTTGAGCAGTTCTTC
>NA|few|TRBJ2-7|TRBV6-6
CASRNAAHYEQYF
TGTGCCAGCAGAAATGCAGCGCACTACGAGCAGTACTTC
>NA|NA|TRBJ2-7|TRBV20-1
CSAISGTGLVEQYF
TGCAGTGCTATTTCCGGGACGGGCCTAGTCGAGCAGTACTTC
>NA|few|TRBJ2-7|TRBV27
CASSLVGSGRYEQYF
TGTGCCAGCAGTTTAGTCGGGTCGGGACGTTACGAGCAGTACTTC
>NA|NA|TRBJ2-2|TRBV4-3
CASSQDPVVSGELFF
TGCGCCAGCAGCCAAGATCCTGTGGTGTCGGGGGAGCTGTTTTTT
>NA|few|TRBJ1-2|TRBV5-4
CASSLGAGKAQGGYTF
TGTGCCAGCAGCTTGGGGGCAGGGAAGGCCCAGGGGGGCTACACCTTC
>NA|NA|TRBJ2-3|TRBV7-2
CASSLAGGRPDTQYF
TGTGCCAGCAGCTTAGCGGGAGGCCGCCCAGATACGCAGTATTTT
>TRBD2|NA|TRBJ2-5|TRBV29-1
CSGDSGTETQYF
TGCAGCGGGGATAGCGGGACAGAGACCCAGTACTTC
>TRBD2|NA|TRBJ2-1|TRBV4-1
CASSQDSSGSGRRPGGNEQFF
TGCGCCAGCAGCCAAGATTCGAGCGGGAGCGGGAGGAGGCCAGGGGGCAATGAGCAGTTCTTC
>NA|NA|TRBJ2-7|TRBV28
CAIMGLREQYF
TGTGCCATTATGGGGCTTCGGGAGCAGTACTTC
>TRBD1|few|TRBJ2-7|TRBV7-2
CASSFFPGQMYF
TGTGCCAGCAGCTTTTTCCCGGGACAGATGTACTTC
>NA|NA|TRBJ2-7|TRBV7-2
CATTRVGLEQYF
TGTGCCACCACCCGGGTCGGGCTCGAGCAGTACTTC
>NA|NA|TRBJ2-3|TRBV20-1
CSARDPRVSTDTQYF
TGCAGTGCTAGAGATCCGAGAGTTAGCACAGATACGCAGTATTTT
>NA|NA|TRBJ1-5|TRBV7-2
CASSHGAARAQHF
TGTGCCAGCAGCCATGGGGCCGCTCGGGCCCAGCATTTT
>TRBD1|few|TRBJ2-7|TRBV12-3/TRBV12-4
CASTDAGTGGFEQYF
TGTGCCAGCACTGACGCCGGGACAGGGGGTTTTGAGCAGTACTTC
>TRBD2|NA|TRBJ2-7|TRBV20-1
CSAGTSGRVVYEQYF
TGCAGTGCGGGGACTAGCGGGAGGGTGGTCTACGAGCAGTACTTC
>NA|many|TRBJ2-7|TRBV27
CASSSSESSYEQYF
TGTGCCAGCAGTTCGTCAGAGAGCTCCTACGAGCAGTACTTC
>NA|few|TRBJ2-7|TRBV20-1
CSARVGVYEQYF
TGCAGTGCTAGAGTGGGGGTCTACGAGCAGTACTTC
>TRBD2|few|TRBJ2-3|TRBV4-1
CASSQRLGLAGVPDTQYF
TGCGCCAGCAGCCAACGTTTGGGACTAGCGGGAGTCCCAGATACGCAGTATTTT
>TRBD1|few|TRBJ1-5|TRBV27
CASSLQGEQPQHF
TGTGCCAGCAGTTTACAGGGGGAACAGCCCCAGCATTTT
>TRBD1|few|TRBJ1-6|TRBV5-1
CASSPQGGAPNSPLHF
TGCGCCAGCAGCCCCCAGGGGGGCGCCCCAAATTCACCCCTCCACTTT
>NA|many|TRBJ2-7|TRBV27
CASSPRLGTDSYEQYF
TGTGCCAGCAGTCCCCGTTTGGGGACCGATTCCTACGAGCAGTACTTC
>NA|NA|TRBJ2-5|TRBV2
CASREGPRGGETQYF
TGTGCCAGCAGGGAAGGACCACGAGGCGGAGAGACCCAGTACTTC
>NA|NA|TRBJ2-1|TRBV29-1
CSVVGVATRGDEQFF
TGCAGCGTTGTTGGGGTGGCGACCAGGGGCGATGAGCAGTTCTTC
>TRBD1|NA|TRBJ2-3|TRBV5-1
CASSYGQGADTQYF
TGCGCCAGCAGCTACGGACAGGGAGCAGATACGCAGTATTTT
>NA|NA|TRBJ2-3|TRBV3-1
CASSQEMSVRDTQYF
TGTGCCAGCAGCCAAGAAATGTCAGTAAGGGATACGCAGTATTTT
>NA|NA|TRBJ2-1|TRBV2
CASRGAERVKQFF
TGTGCCAGCAGGGGTGCGGAGAGGGTTAAGCAGTTCTTC
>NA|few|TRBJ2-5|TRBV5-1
CASSGGPSIWGQETQYF
TGCGCCAGCAGCGGAGGGCCCTCTATATGGGGACAAGAGACCCAGTACTTC
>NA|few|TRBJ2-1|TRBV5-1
CASSLGTVYNEQFF
TGCGCCAGCAGCTTGGGGACAGTCTACAATGAGCAGTTCTTC
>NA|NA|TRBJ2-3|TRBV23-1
CASSHKRCTDTQYF
TGCGCCAGCAGTCATAAACGGTGCACAGATACGCAGTATTTT
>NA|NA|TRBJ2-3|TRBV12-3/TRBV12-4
CASSLRASRNTQYF
TGTGCCAGCAGTTTACGGGCTAGTCGAAATACGCAGTATTTT
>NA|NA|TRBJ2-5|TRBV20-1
CSAPQGPETQYF
TGCAGTGCACCCCAGGGGCCGGAGACCCAGTACTTC
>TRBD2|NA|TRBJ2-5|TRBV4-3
CASSQDGASGSQETQYF
TGCGCCAGCAGCCAAGATGGGGCTAGCGGGTCACAAGAGACCCAGTACTTC
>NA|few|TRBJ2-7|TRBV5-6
CASSLSGRGWDEQYF
TGTGCCAGCAGCTTGTCGGGCCGGGGGTGGGACGAGCAGTACTTC
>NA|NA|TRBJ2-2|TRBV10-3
CAILAGGELFF
TGTGCCATCCTAGCAGGCGGGGAGCTGTTTTTT
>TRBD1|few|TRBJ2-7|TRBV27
CASSFFSLTGVHEQYF
TGTGCCAGCAGTTTTTTTTCCCTGACAGGGGTCCACGAGCAGTACTTC
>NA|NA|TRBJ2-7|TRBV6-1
CASSEEGLAYF
TGTGCCAGCAGTGAAGAGGGGTTGGCGTACTTC
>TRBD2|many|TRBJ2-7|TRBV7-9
CASSFSGMGDYEQYF
TGTGCCAGCAGCTTTAGCGGGATGGGGGACTACGAGCAGTACTTC